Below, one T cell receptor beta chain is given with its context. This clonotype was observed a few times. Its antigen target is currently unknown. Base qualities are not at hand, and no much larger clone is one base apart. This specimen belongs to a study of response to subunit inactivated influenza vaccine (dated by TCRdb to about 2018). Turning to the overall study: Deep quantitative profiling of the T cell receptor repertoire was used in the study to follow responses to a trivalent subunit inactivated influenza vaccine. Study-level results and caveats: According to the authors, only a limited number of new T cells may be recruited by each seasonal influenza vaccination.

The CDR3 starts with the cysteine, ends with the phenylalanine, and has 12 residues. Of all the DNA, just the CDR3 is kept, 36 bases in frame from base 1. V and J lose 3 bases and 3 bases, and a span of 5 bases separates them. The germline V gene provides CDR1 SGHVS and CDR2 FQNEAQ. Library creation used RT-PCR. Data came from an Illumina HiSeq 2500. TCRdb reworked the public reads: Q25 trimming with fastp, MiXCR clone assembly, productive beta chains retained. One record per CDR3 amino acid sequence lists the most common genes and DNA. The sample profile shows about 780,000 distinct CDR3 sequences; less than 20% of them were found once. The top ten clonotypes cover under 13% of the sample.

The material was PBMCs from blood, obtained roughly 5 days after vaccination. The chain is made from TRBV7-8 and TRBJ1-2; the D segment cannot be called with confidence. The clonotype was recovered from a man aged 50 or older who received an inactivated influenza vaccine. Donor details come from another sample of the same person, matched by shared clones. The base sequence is TGTGCCAGCAGCTTTAGAGACTATGGCTACACCTTC. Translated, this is CASSFRDYGYTF.